This T cell receptor beta chain was observed in a study of identifying expanded T cells in peripheral blood. Study results and limitations: Roughly two-week clone count variance significantly increased as total template count grew. Over two and four weeks, about 17 and 20 clones changed, versus roughly 1.1 between replicates.

Collection occurred without any documented infections or immune events in donors. CDR1 DFQATT and CDR2 SNEGSKA come from the germline V gene (reference sequence). The ends were cut back, 1 base at V and 8 bases at J, with 5 bases in the middle. This CDR3 region has 11 residues. The data were produced by immunoSEQ multiplex PCR, yet TCRdb's version contains in-frame clones alone and is incomplete. The data hold 65,000 to 95,000 clones, with 80% to 90% observed a single time. On this clone: Its target is not known.

The sequenced sample was blood. The TCR originated in a person aged 18 to 75 in good health. This sequence joins TRBV20-1 and TRBJ1-4; D not certain. CDR3 nucleotide sequence: TGCAGTGCTAGAGTTGCCGAAAAACTGTTTTTT. It translates to CSARVAEKLFF.